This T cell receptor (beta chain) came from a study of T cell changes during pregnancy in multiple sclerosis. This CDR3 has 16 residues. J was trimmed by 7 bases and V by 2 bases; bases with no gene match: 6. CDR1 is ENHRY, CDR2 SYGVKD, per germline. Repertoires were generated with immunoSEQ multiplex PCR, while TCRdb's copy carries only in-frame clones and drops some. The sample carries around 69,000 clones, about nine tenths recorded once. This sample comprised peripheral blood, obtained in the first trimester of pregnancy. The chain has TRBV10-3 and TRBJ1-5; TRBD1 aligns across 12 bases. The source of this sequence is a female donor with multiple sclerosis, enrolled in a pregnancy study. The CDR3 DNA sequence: TGTGCCATCAGTGAGGGGACAGGGGGCATAGGCCAGCCCCAGCATTTT. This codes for CAISEGTGGIGQPQHF.